The 23 T cell receptor beta chains below were found in one sample sequenced in a study of blood T cell repertoires in COVID-19. The assay was immunoSEQ multiplex PCR, and TCRdb's table has in-frame clones only and misses some. The sample records approximately 430,000 clones, more than 80% being singletons. The sequencing sample was made of peripheral blood. The receptors were gathered from a woman aged 25 to 45 with active or convalescent COVID-19.

The chain couples TRBV7-2 to TRBJ2-7, with D possibly being TRBD1 (5 bases). Trimming stripped 5 bases from V and 2 bases from J, with 22 bases between. The CDR3 is 17 residues long. Germline V gene sequence: CDR1 SGHTA, CDR2 FQGNSA. CDR3 protein: CASSTPTDNIGAYEQYF. The DNA for the CDR3 is TGTGCCAGCAGCACCCCGACGGATAACATAGGGGCCTACGAGCAGTACTTC.

Comments on this clone: At the DNA level, this CDR3 is encoded by other sequences in the same sample as well. The J gene is TRBJ1-4, the V gene TRBV10-1; 7 bases agree with TRBD1. Germline assignment: CDR1 WNHNN and CDR2 SYGVQD (reference sequence). CDR3 size: 13 residues. V gave up 4 bases and J gave up 4 bases; unmatched junction bases: 0. CDR3 protein: CASSGQGNEKLFF. Here the CDR3 DNA reads TGCGCCAGCAGTGGACAGGGTAATGAAAAACTGTTTTTT.

The CDR3, as DNA: TGTGCCAGCAGTTCCACATCGGGATTTGGCTACACCTTC. It yields the protein CASSSTSGFGYTF. The gene calls are TRBV28 and TRBJ1-2; D uncertain. This CDR3 contains 13 residues. Per germline, CDR1 MDHEN and CDR2 SYDVKM. V lost 4 bases to trimming and J lost 7 bases, with 13 bases between them.

A single count supports this clone. V gene TRBV30 combines with J gene TRBJ2-3; 8 positions match TRBD1. Germline CDR1 and CDR2: GTSNPN and SVGIG (reference sequence). CDR3 size: 15 residues. Trimming removed 5 bases from V and 2 bases from J; junction bases left unmatched: 9. As DNA, the CDR3 is TGTGCCTGGGAAGGCCGGACAGGGACCACAGATACGCAGTATTTT. Amino acids: CAWEGRTGTTDTQYF. The full variable domain, its missing parts supplied by reference TRBV30 and TRBJ2-3, is SQTIHQWPATLVQPVGSPLSLECTVEGTSNPNLYWYRQAAGRGLQLLFYSVGIGQISSEVPQNLSASRPQDRQFILSSKKLLLSDSGFYLCAWEGRTGTTDTQYFGPGTRLTVL.

V gene TRBV19 combines with J gene TRBJ1-1; D gene ambiguous. The V and J ends lost 1 base and 5 bases respectively, with 8 bases between them. The CDR3 loop spans 13 amino acids. Germline CDR1 is LNHDA and CDR2 is SQIVND (reference sequence). The CDR3 loop is CASSIVGGTEAFF. As DNA, the CDR3 is TGTGCCAGTAGTATAGTCGGAGGAACTGAAGCTTTCTTT.

This rearrangement joins TRBV19 to TRBJ2-3, with TRBD2 identical over 9 bases. This CDR3 has 14 amino acids. V lost 5 bases and J lost 5; bases outside the gene matches: 5. CDR1 and CDR2 from the germline V gene are LNHDA and SQIVND (reference sequence). CDR3 in amino acids: CASSLRGGGDTQYF. The CDR3 nucleotides are TGTGCCAGTAGTTTGCGGGGGGGAGGAGATACGCAGTATTTT.

The rearrangement uses TRBV2 and TRBJ1-5; D gene unclear. Per germline, CDR1 SNHLY and CDR2 FYNNEI. This CDR3 has 12 amino acids. Trimming shortened V by 6 bases and J by 4 bases, and 7 bases separated the two germline ends. The CDR3 sequence is CASSLQNQPQHF. For the CDR3, the DNA is TGTGCCAGCAGCTTACAGAATCAGCCCCAGCATTTT. Variable domain in full (rest from reference TRBV2 and TRBJ1-5): EPEVTQTPSHQVTQMGQEVILRCVPISNHLYFYWYRQILGQKVEFLVSFYNNEISEKSEIFDDQFSVERPDGSNFTLKIRSTKLEDSAMYFCASSLQNQPQHFGDGTRLSIL.

The chain couples TRBV9 to TRBJ1-1, with D unclear. The CDR3 consists of 14 residues. V was clipped by 1 base and J by 4 bases, with 11 bases between them. CDR1 is SGDLS and CDR2 is YYNGEE in the germline V gene. CDR3 sequence: CASSVFVTGTEAFF. The CDR3 nucleotides read TGTGCCAGCAGCGTATTTGTAACGGGCACTGAAGCTTTCTTT.

This chain links TRBV19 with TRBJ1-5, with D perhaps matching TRBD1 (5 bases). The germline V and J ends were trimmed by 3 bases and 0 bases, with 18 bases remaining between them. This CDR3 contains 18 residues. Germline V gene lookup returns CDR1 LNHDA and CDR2 SQIVND (reference sequence). The CDR3 DNA follows: TGTGCCAGTAGTATCATGTGGGGGGTTGGGAATAGCAATCAGCCCCAGCATTTT. Translation gives CASSIMWGVGNSNQPQHF.

J is TRBJ1-1 and V is TRBV5-1, with 8 bases identical to TRBD1. The CDR3 covers 15 residues. V dropped 4 bases and J dropped 8; count of bases not matched to a gene: 13. CDR1 is SGHRS and CDR2 is YFSETQ in the germline V gene. The CDR3 sequence is CASSKTPGGALEAFF. The CDR3 DNA reads TGCGCCAGCAGCAAGACCCCAGGGGGCGCATTGGAAGCTTTCTTT.

The genes are TRBV9 and TRBJ2-1, with 12 bases aligning to TRBD2. Germline loops: CDR1 SGDLS, CDR2 YYNGEE. The V segment lost 4 bases and the J segment 4 bases; nucleotides outside the gene matches: 6. This CDR3 has 16 amino acids. CDR3 DNA sequence: TGTGCCAGCAGCACACAACTAGCGGGGGGATACAATGAGCAGTTCTTC. This sequence encodes CASSTQLAGGYNEQFF.

The J gene is TRBJ2-1, the V gene TRBV18, with D perhaps TRBD1 (5 bases). The germline V gene encodes CDR1 KGHSH and CDR2 LQKENI. Trimming removed 6 bases at V and 8 bases at J, with 14 bases between. The CDR3 loop spans 13 amino acids. CDR3 in amino acids: CASSRIGADEQFF. CDR3 nucleotides: TGTGCCAGCTCCCGGATAGGGGCGGATGAGCAGTTCTTC.

The chain carries TRBV23-1 and TRBJ1-2, with 10 bases fitting TRBD1. TRBV23-1 is identified as an open reading frame with a role that is uncertain. V was clipped by 0 bases and J by 6 bases; unmatched bases: 13. The CDR3 loop spans 18 amino acids. CDR3 DNA sequence: TGCGCCAGCAGTCAATCGAGTTCAGACAGGGGGCCCTTCGATGGCTACACCTTC. This gives the protein CASSQSSSDRGPFDGYTF.

The V gene is TRBV15, the J gene TRBJ2-1, with 9 bases aligning to TRBD1. The CDR3 extends over 18 amino acids. V was pared by 0 bases and J by 7 bases, with 13 bases of the junction left unmatched. Germline V gene lookup returns CDR1 LNHNV and CDR2 YYDKDF (reference sequence). Here the CDR3 reads CATSRDRDRVSSWNEQFF. DNA for the CDR3: TGTGCCACCAGCAGAGATCGGGACAGGGTTTCCTCATGGAATGAGCAGTTCTTC.

In this sample, this clone turned up a few times. This chain uses TRBV6-2 or TRBV6-3 with TRBJ1-2; D remains ambiguous. The CDR3 loop spans 13 amino acids. V was cut by 5 bases and J by 4 bases, with 11 bases left in between. The germline gives CDR1 MNHEY, CDR2 SVGEGT. CDR3 sequence (DNA): TGTGCCAGCAGTCACGGAGCCTCCTATGGCTACACCTTC. Translation: CASSHGASYGYTF.

The V call is TRBV5-8, the J call TRBJ1-1, with no clear D. The CDR3 contains 15 residues. V was cut by 0 bases and J by 6 bases, with 15 bases left in between. CDR1 is SGHTS and CDR2 is YDEGEE in the germline V gene. The CDR3 DNA follows: TGTGCCAGCAGCTTGGCGCCGGGGTCATACTCTGAAGCTTTCTTT. Its protein is CASSLAPGSYSEAFF.

This chain uses TRBV5-6 with TRBJ2-2; no reliable D call. The germline V gene has CDR1 SGHDT and CDR2 YYEEEE. The CDR3 runs 13 residues. V was trimmed by 3 bases and J by 3 bases, leaving 6 bases between them. The CDR3 is CASSSLYTGELFF. For the CDR3, the DNA is TGTGCCAGCAGCTCTCTATACACCGGGGAGCTGTTTTTT.

This clone was detected a few times. The chain joins TRBV6-2 or TRBV6-3 to TRBJ2-1; D remains unclear. Germline CDR1 MNHEY, CDR2 SVGEGT. V was trimmed by 6 bases and J by 9 bases, leaving 12 bases between them. This CDR3 region has 12 residues. The CDR3 protein is CASSRHLAEQFF. In DNA, the CDR3 is TGTGCCAGCAGCCGCCACCTGGCTGAGCAGTTCTTC.

This chain connects TRBV6-5 to TRBJ2-5; 9 bases match TRBD1. V dropped 2 bases and J dropped 5; count of bases not matched to a gene: 3. The CDR3 sequence is 14 residues long. Germline loops: CDR1 MNHEY, CDR2 SVGAGI. CDR3 amino acids: CASSYGQGMETQYF. In DNA, the CDR3 is TGTGCCAGCAGTTACGGACAGGGGATGGAGACCCAGTACTTC.

J is TRBJ2-7 and V is TRBV10-3; TRBD1 is a possible D gene (6 bases). Trimming removed 4 bases from V and 2 bases from J, with 12 bases in between. The CDR3 has 14 residues. Germline CDR1 and CDR2: ENHRY and SYGVKD. The CDR3 DNA follows: TGTGCCATCAGTGGAGGACAGTACACCTACGAGCAGTACTTC. Its translation is CAISGGQYTYEQYF.

The chain carries TRBV11-2 and TRBJ1-4; tentative D call: TRBD1 (6 bases). V was trimmed by 5 bases and J by 8 bases, leaving 15 bases between them. Germline V CDR1 and CDR2: SGHAT, FQNNGV. The CDR3 has 14 amino acids. CDR3 in amino acids: CASSPPGVWEKLFF. CDR3 DNA: TGTGCCAGCAGCCCCCCAGGGGTTTGGGAAAAACTGTTTTTT.

The V call is TRBV2, the J call TRBJ1-2; 7 bases line up with TRBD1. Germline assignment: CDR1 SNHLY and CDR2 FYNNEI. This CDR3 comprises 12 residues. V lost 4 bases and J lost 6; bases outside the gene matches: 2. CDR3 DNA sequence: TGTGCCAGCAGTGGGACAGGAGATGGCTACACCTTC. Translating gives CASSGTGDGYTF.

About this clone: One junction end disagrees with the germline gene, perhaps due to a read error. In nucleotides, the CDR3 is TGCGCCAGCAGTCATCATCCCCAGCATTTT. Translation gives CASSHHPQHF. The V and J genes are TRBV23-1 and TRBJ1-5; D is unclear. TRBV23-1 belongs to the ORF category, with a function that is uncertain. The CDR3 runs to 10 residues.